This T cell receptor (beta chain) was obtained from a study of CD8 T cells in ankylosing spondylitis. Study findings and constraints: Matched ankylosing spondylitis synovial fluid reportedly contained a significantly enriched population of disease-linked clones. The authors found the disease-linked clones to be CD8+ and relatively rare in peripheral blood. About eight highly homologous variants made up a TCR beta motif that seemed to typify ankylosing spondylitis blood.

CDR3 length equals 14 residues. Germline loops: CDR1 LGHDT, CDR2 YNNKEL (reference sequence). The V segment lost 4 bases and the J segment 4 bases; nucleotides outside the gene matches: 4. The authors made TCR beta libraries by quantitative 5'-RACE with molecular barcodes. Each CDR3 protein gets one entry after TCRdb re-called the 5' RACE reads with MiXCR. The table has 30,000 to 40,000 distinct CDR3 sequences, 6.5% to 9% seen once. Many counts were recorded for this clonotype. Its antigen is as yet unknown. The sequencing sample was made of blood, either unsorted or a sorted T cell fraction (not recorded which). This chain joins TRBV3-1 and TRBJ2-7, with TRBD2 matching over 10 bases. This TCR was recovered from a male donor with ankylosing spondylitis or in good health (not recorded which). The CDR3 here is CASSRAGGEYEQYF. In DNA, the CDR3 is TGTGCCAGCAGCCGAGCGGGAGGGGAGTACGAGCAGTACTTC.